This paragraph covers one TCR beta chain sequence. The data stem from a study of T cell responses to AZD1222 COVID-19 vaccine. Some clones are missing from TCRdb's copy, which holds only in-frame ones; the method was immunoSEQ multiplex PCR. The sample lists approximately 150,000 clones, approximately 91% seen once, with under 5.5% in the top ten. The specimen comprised peripheral blood, sampled 28 days after the second dose of the MenACWY control vaccine. The sequence was collected from an adult who received the MenACWY meningococcal vaccine as a control.

Here the CDR3 DNA reads TGTGCCAGCAGTTCGGGACAGGGCTACACCTTC. Residues: CASSSGQGYTF. The rearrangement links TRBV6-6 to TRBJ1-2; 7 positions agree with TRBD1. The V gene end was trimmed by 4 bases and the J gene end by 8 bases; junction bases not matched to a gene: 1. CDR1 and CDR2 (germline): MNHNY, SVGAGI (reference sequence). The CDR3 spans 11 residues.